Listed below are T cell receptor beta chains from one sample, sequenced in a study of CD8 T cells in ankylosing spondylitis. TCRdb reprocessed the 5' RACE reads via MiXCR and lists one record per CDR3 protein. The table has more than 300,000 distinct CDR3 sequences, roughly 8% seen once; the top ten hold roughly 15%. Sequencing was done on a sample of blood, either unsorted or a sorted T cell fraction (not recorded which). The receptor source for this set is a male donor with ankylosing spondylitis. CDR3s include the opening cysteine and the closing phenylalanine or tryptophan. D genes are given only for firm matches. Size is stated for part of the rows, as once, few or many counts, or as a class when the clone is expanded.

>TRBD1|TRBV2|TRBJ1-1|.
CASSGGTGVNTKAFF
TGTGCCAGCAGTGGGGGCACAGGGGTGAACACTAAAGCTTTCTTT
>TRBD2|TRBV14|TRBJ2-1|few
CASSQEASSGRRVEQFF
TGTGCCAGCAGCCAAGAGGCCAGTAGCGGGAGGAGAGTTGAGCAGTTCTTC
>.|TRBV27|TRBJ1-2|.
CASSSRGPYGGYTF
TGTGCCAGCAGTTCCCGCGGGCCCTATGGGGGCTACACCTTC
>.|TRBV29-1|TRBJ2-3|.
CSVELVATDTQYF
TGCAGCGTTGAATTAGTAGCGACAGATACGCAGTATTTT
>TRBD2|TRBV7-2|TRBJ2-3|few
CASSMTSGRAPTDTQYF
TGTGCCAGCAGCATGACTAGCGGGAGGGCCCCCACAGATACGCAGTATTTT
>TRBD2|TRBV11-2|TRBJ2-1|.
CASSGLANYNEQFF
TGTGCCAGCAGCGGACTAGCGAACTACAATGAGCAGTTCTTC
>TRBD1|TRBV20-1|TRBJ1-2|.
CSAGDRGTF
TGCAGTGCTGGGGACAGAGGCACCTTC
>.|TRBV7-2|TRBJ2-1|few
CASSTAGRNNEQFF
TGTGCCAGCAGCACTGCGGGACGAAACAATGAGCAGTTCTTC
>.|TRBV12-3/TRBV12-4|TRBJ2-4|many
CASSPGGAAAKNIQYF
TGTGCCAGCAGTCCAGGAGGGGCAGCAGCCAAAAACATTCAGTACTTC
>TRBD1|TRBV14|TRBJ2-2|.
CASSRFNRGQVGELFF
TGTGCCAGCAGCCGGTTCAACAGGGGGCAGGTCGGGGAGCTGTTTTTT
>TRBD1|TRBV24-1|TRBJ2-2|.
CATSVMGQEAGELFF
TGTGCCACCAGTGTCATGGGACAGGAAGCCGGGGAGCTGTTTTTT
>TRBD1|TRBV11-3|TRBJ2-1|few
CASNKRQGARNEQFF
TGTGCCAGCAACAAACGACAGGGGGCTCGGAATGAGCAGTTCTTC
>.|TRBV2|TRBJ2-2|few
CASSELRAGTGELFF
TGTGCCAGCAGTGAATTGCGCGCCGGCACCGGGGAGCTGTTTTTT
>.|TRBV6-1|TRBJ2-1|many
CASINSATQSLFYNEQFF
TGTGCCAGCATAAATTCGGCTACCCAATCTCTTTTCTACAATGAGCAGTTCTTC
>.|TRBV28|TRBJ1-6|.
CASLSNNSPLHF
TGTGCCAGCCTCTCCAACAATTCACCCCTCCACTTT